This TCR beta chain was obtained from a study of blood T cell repertoires in COVID-19. Whole-study context: Sample material is recorded as cDNA or gDNA derived from T cells, B-cell-depleted T cells, or PBMCs.

This CDR3 has 13 amino acids. The germline V gene has CDR1 MNHEY and CDR2 SMNVEV (reference sequence). The J segment lost 10 bases and the V segment lost 7 bases, leaving 9 bases of the junction unmatched. Using immunoSEQ multiplex PCR, the repertoire was profiled, and TCRdb retains in-frame clones only, with some absent. The data contain 160,000 or so clones, about 88% of them singletons. The clonotype comes from a woman of 80 years or more with acute or convalescent COVID-19. The sample comprised peripheral blood. This chain uses TRBV27 with TRBJ1-4; 7 positions agree with TRBD1. CDR3 protein: CASTTGFGGKLFF. The CDR3 nucleotides read TGTGCCAGCACGACAGGGTTTGGGGGAAAACTGTTTTTT.